These 15 T cell receptor beta chains originate from one sample sequenced in a study of blood T cell repertoires in COVID-19. Repertoires were generated with immunoSEQ multiplex PCR, while TCRdb's copy carries only in-frame clones and drops some. This sample has 130,000 to 150,000 clones; over 75% occur once, and the top ten carry 0.95% to 1.5%. The sample taken for sequencing was PBMCs or T cells enriched from blood (not recorded which). The receptors stem from a woman aged 25 to 39 with acute COVID-19.

The chain joins TRBV30 to TRBJ2-3; 12 bases are shared with TRBD2. Germline CDR1 GTSNPN, CDR2 SVGIG (reference sequence). This CDR3 is built from 16 residues. The trim removed 3 bases at V and 3 bases at J, leaving 7 bases unmatched. The CDR3 nucleotides read TGTGCCTGGAGCGATGGACTAGCGGGATTTACAGATACGCAGTATTTT. The encoded protein is CAWSDGLAGFTDTQYF.

The chain carries TRBV4-3 and TRBJ2-3, with D unresolved. Between the trimmed V and J ends, which lost 4 bases and 4 bases, there was a span of 9 bases. Germline CDR1 and CDR2: LGHNA and YSLEER. This CDR3 spans 13 amino acids. The CDR3, as DNA: TGCGCCAGCAGCCCCACATACGCAGATACGCAGTATTTT. Amino acids: CASSPTYADTQYF.

This CDR3 reads CASSQAPDSAYEQYF. Written as DNA, the CDR3 is TGTGCCAGCAGCCAAGCTCCGGACAGTGCCTACGAGCAGTACTTC. V usage is TRBV3-1 (or the pseudogene TRBV3-2) and J usage is TRBJ2-7; D perhaps matches TRBD1 (6 bases). Germline-derived CDR1 and CDR2 are LGHDT and YNNKEL (reference sequence). The CDR3 is 15 residues long. V dropped 1 base and J dropped 2 bases, with 12 bases sitting between them.

The CDR3 nucleotides are TGTGCCAGCAGCCACTCCTACGAGCAGTACTTC. Encoded protein: CASSHSYEQYF. The chain recombines TRBV11-3 with TRBJ2-7; D gene uncertain. V lost 5 bases and J 0 bases, leaving 2 bases between the germline ends. Germline-derived CDR1 and CDR2 are SGHNT and YENEEA. This CDR3 comprises 11 residues.

This rearrangement joins TRBV30 to TRBJ1-6, with D possibly TRBD1 on 5 matching bases. CDR1 is GTSNPN and CDR2 is SVGIG in the germline V gene (reference sequence). The CDR3 sequence is 14 residues long. V lost 0 bases and J 10 bases, leaving 13 bases between the germline ends. The CDR3 protein is CAWSVQGKGSPLHF. CDR3 bases: TGTGCCTGGAGTGTTCAGGGAAAGGGCTCACCCCTCCACTTT.

J is TRBJ2-3 and V is TRBV5-4; 8 bases are a match to TRBD2. The CDR3 loop spans 15 amino acids. V gave up 7 bases and J gave up 1 base; unmatched junction bases: 8. Germline loops: CDR1 SGHNT, CDR2 YYREEE (reference sequence). The CDR3 DNA is TGTGCCAGCTCCACGGGGGGGCAAGGCACAGATACGCAGTATTTT. Its protein product is CASSTGGQGTDTQYF.

This clone has a count of ten or more. This chain links TRBV24-1 with TRBJ2-2, with 8 bases that match TRBD2. V gave up 0 bases and J gave up 4 bases; unmatched junction bases: 9. The germline gives CDR1 KGHDR, CDR2 SFDVKD. The CDR3 runs 18 residues. The DNA of the CDR3 is TGTGCCACCAGTGATTTGTTCTCAGCGGGAGTTGGCACCGGGGAGCTGTTTTTT. It specifies CATSDLFSAGVGTGELFF.

To note about this clone: Compared with germline, one end of the junction differs, possibly owing to a read error. The chain couples TRBV3-1 (or the pseudogene TRBV3-2) to TRBJ2-7; D remains ambiguous. The CDR3 is 13 residues long. Germline CDR1 is LGHDT and CDR2 is YNNKEL (reference sequence). The CDR3 region is CASSVAGLDEKYF. The DNA for the CDR3 is TGTGCCAGCAGCGTGGCAGGTTTAGACGAGAAGTACTTC.

The chain joins TRBV7-5 to TRBJ2-4; the table names TRBD1, a call not compared with the DNA. TRBV7-5 is assigned pseudogene status. The CDR3 sequence is 18 residues long. CDR3 nucleotides: TGTGCCAGAAGCTTAGCGACCGGACAGACACTAGCCAAAAACATTCAGTACTTC. Its protein is CARSLATGQTLAKNIQYF.

This sequence joins TRBV7-9 and TRBJ1-1, with unresolved D. The CDR3 loop spans 13 amino acids. Germline lookup yields CDR1 SEHNR and CDR2 FQNEAQ (reference sequence). Trimming left V 8 bases short and J 0 bases short, with 10 bases between. As DNA, the CDR3 is TGTGCCAGCGGTAGCCCAATGAACACTGAAGCTTTCTTT. Residues: CASGSPMNTEAFF.

The chain links TRBV7-2 to TRBJ2-5; no definite D call. The V gene's germline CDR1 is SGHTA and CDR2 FQGNSA. The V end was cut by 4 bases, the J end by 4 bases, with 25 bases between. CDR3 length equals 18 residues. The CDR3: CASSSMRSKESQGETQYF. The CDR3 nucleotides are TGTGCCAGCAGCTCAATGCGGAGCAAGGAGTCCCAAGGAGAGACCCAGTACTTC.

The rearrangement uses TRBV11-3 and TRBJ2-1; 7 nucleotides match TRBD2. V dropped 1 base and J dropped 6; count of bases not matched to a gene: 6. Germline CDR1 reads SGHNT; CDR2 reads YENEEA. The CDR3 has 15 residues. CDR3 sequence reads: CASSLGGGRANEQFF. The CDR3 DNA sequence: TGTGCCAGCAGCTTAGGAGGAGGGAGGGCCAATGAGCAGTTCTTC.

V usage is TRBV7-2 and J usage is TRBJ2-7; D is uncertain. From germline, CDR1 is SGHTA and CDR2 FQGNSA. The CDR3 sequence is 15 residues long. Trimming pared 2 bases from V and 2 bases from J, leaving 13 bases between. The CDR3 DNA is TGTGCCAGCAGCTTAAGGAGCGAAAGAGCCTACGAGCAGTACTTC. It translates to CASSLRSERAYEQYF.

V and J are TRBV13 and TRBJ2-1, with TRBD1 identical over 9 bases. Germline V gene data show CDR1 as PRHDT and CDR2 as FYEKMQ (reference sequence). This CDR3 is built from 17 residues. The V and J ends lost 2 bases and 8 bases, in that order; junction bases with no gene match: 13. The chain's CDR3 is CASSLYNPGQGSHEQFF. CDR3 nucleotides: TGTGCCAGCAGCTTATACAACCCGGGACAGGGTTCCCATGAGCAGTTCTTC.

The chain carries TRBV7-3 and TRBJ2-1; TRBD2 aligns across 9 bases. This CDR3 has 16 amino acids. Germline V gene data show CDR1 as SGHTA and CDR2 as FQGTGA. The trim removed 8 bases at V and 6 bases at J, leaving 14 bases unmatched. CDR3 bases: TGTGCCAGCGAAAAAGGGTCTAGCGGGGTTGCCAATGAGCAGTTCTTC. It yields the protein CASEKGSSGVANEQFF.